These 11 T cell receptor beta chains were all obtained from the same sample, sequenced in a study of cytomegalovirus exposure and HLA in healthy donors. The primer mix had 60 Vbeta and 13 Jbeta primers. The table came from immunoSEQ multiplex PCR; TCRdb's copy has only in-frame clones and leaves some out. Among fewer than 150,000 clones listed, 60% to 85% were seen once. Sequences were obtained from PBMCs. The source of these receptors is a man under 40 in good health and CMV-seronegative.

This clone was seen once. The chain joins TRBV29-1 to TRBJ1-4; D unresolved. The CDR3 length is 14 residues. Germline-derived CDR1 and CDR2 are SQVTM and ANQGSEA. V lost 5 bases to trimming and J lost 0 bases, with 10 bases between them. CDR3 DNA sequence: TGCAGCGTTCGAGCCCCGGCAACTAATGAAAAACTGTTTTTT. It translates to CSVRAPATNEKLFF.

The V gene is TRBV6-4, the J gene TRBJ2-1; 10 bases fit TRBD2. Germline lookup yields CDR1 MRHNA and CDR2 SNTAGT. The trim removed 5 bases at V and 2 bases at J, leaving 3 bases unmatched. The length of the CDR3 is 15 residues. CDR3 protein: CASSILAGTYNEQFF. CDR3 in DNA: TGTGCCAGCAGTATACTAGCGGGGACCTACAATGAGCAGTTCTTC.

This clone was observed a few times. CDR3 sequence: CASSLRAGVSTYEQYF. CDR3 DNA: TGTGCCAGCAGTCTTCGAGCGGGAGTCTCAACCTACGAGCAGTACTTC. The chain recombines TRBV27 with TRBJ2-7, with TRBD2 matching 8 bases. This CDR3 has 16 amino acids. The trim removed 5 bases at V and 2 bases at J, leaving 11 bases unmatched. Germline lookup yields CDR1 MNHEY and CDR2 SMNVEV (reference sequence).

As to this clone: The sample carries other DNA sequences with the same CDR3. CDR3 loop: CASSTGESSGANVLTF. CDR3 nucleotide sequence: TGCGCCAGCAGCACGGGGGAGAGCTCTGGGGCCAACGTCCTGACTTTC. J is TRBJ2-6 and V is TRBV5-1, with D possibly being TRBD2 (6 bases). This CDR3 region has 16 residues. Trimming took 4 bases from V and 0 from J, leaving 11 bases between them. Germline CDR1 is SGHRS and CDR2 is YFSETQ.

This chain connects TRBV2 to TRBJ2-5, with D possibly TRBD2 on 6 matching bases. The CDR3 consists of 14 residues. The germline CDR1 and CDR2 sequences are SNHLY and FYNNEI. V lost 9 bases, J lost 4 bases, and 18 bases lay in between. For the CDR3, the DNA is TGTGCCAGTGGAGGGCGGGGATTGGGAGAGACCCAGTACTTC. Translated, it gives CASGGRGLGETQYF.

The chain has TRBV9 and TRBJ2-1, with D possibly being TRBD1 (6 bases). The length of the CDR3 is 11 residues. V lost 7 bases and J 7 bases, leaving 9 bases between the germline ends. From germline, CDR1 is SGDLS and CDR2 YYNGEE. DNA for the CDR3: TGTGCCAGCGGACAGACAAATGAGCAGTTCTTC. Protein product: CASGQTNEQFF.

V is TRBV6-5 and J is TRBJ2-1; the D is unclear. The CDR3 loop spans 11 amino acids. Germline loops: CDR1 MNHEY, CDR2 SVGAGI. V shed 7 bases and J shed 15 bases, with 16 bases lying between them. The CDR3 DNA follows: TGTGCCAGCATACCCATGCAGGTTTGGTTCTTC. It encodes CASIPMQVWFF.

For the CDR3, the DNA is TGTGCCAGCACTCTCCGCGGCGGGGGGTCCTCCTACGAGCAGTACTTC. Translation: CASTLRGGGSSYEQYF. This chain connects TRBV28 to TRBJ2-7; TRBD2 aligns across 8 bases. This CDR3 spans 16 amino acids. In germline, CDR1 is MDHEN, CDR2 SYDVKM. The V and J ends lost 7 bases and 0 bases, in that order; junction bases with no gene match: 11. Together with reference TRBV28 and TRBJ2-7, the CDR3 gives the full variable domain: DVKVTQSSRYLVKRTGEKVFLECVQDMDHENMFWYRQDPGLGLRLIYFSYDVKMKEKGDIPEGYSVSREKKERFSLILESASTNQTSMYLCASTLRGGGSSYEQYFGPGTRLTVT.

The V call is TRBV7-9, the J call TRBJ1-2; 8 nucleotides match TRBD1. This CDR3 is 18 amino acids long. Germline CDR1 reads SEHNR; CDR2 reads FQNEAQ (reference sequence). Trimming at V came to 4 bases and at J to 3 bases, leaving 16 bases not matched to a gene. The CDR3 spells CASSSIHHGDRFDYGYTF. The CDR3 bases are TGTGCCAGCAGCTCGATTCACCATGGGGACAGGTTCGACTATGGCTACACCTTC. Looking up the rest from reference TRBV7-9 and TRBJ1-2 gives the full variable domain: DTGVSQNPRHKITKRGQNVTFRCDPISEHNRLYWYRQTLGQGPEFLTYFQNEAQLEKSRLLSDRFSAERPKGSFSTLEIQRTEQGDSAMYLCASSSIHHGDRFDYGYTFGSGTRLTVV.

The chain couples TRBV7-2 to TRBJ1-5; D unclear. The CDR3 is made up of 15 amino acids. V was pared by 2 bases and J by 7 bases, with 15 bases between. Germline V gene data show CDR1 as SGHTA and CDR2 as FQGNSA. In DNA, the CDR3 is TGTGCCAGCAGCTTAATTTCCGGGAATGGGCAGCCCCAGCATTTT. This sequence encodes CASSLISGNGQPQHF.

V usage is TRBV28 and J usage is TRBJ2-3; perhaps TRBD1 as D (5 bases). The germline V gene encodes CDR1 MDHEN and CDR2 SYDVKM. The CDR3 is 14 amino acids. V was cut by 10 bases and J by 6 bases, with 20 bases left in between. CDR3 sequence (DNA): TGTGCCACCCGACCCGGACATCTTTCTGATACGCAGTATTTT. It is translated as CATRPGHLSDTQYF.